Each of the 4 T cell receptor beta chains below was sequenced from the same sample in a study of Ad26.COV2.S vaccination and SARS-CoV-2 variants. Treatment of the sample: around 19 received Ad26.COV2.S at low or high dose, single or two shots; five or six received placebo; per-sample allocation not given. After the first vaccine or placebo injection, samples were drawn on day 63. Assay: immunoSEQ multiplex PCR; the TCRdb copy retains only in-frame clones and omits some. The repertoire includes some 480,000 clones, around 90% of them detected once, and around 13% sits in the top ten. This sample comprised peripheral blood, obtained in a trial of Ad26.COV2.S vaccine versus placebo. The source of these receptors is a person aged 18-60 years who received the Ad26.COV2.S COVID-19 vaccine or a placebo.

The chain joins TRBV28 to TRBJ1-1; no reliable D call. CDR3 length: 12 residues. Trimming stripped 4 bases from V and 6 bases from J, with 9 bases between. In germline, CDR1 is MDHEN, CDR2 SYDVKM. For the CDR3, the DNA is TGTGCCAGCAGTTCGGGTATACCTGAAGCTTTCTTT. Protein sequence: CASSSGIPEAFF.

This rearrangement joins TRBV6-2 or TRBV6-3 to TRBJ2-7, with a tentative D call TRBD1 (5 bases). Germline-derived CDR1 and CDR2 are MNHEY and SVGEGT. The CDR3 totals 14 residues. With 6 bases removed from V and 1 base from J, the gap between germline ends came to 13 bases. The CDR3 coding sequence is TGTGCCAGCAGCGATCAGGGTTTATCCTACGAGCAGTACTTC. It encodes CASSDQGLSYEQYF.

This clone was counted a single time. V gene TRBV5-1 combines with J gene TRBJ1-4; 7 bases are shared with TRBD1. Germline CDR1 and CDR2: SGHRS and YFSETQ. V shed 4 bases and J 3 bases; nucleotides not matched to a gene: 6. The CDR3 covers 15 residues. CDR3 DNA sequence: TGCGCCAGCAGCCCGGGGGACAGACCTAATGAAAAACTGTTTTTT. Amino acids: CASSPGDRPNEKLFF.

This clone has only one observation. This rearrangement joins TRBV28 to TRBJ2-1; 9 bases map to TRBD2. The CDR3 consists of 15 residues. The germline V gene encodes CDR1 MDHEN and CDR2 SYDVKM. The trim removed 2 bases at V and 7 bases at J, leaving 6 bases unmatched. The CDR3 loop reads CASSLIAGVGNEQFF. DNA of the CDR3: TGTGCCAGCAGTTTAATAGCGGGAGTTGGTAATGAGCAGTTCTTC.